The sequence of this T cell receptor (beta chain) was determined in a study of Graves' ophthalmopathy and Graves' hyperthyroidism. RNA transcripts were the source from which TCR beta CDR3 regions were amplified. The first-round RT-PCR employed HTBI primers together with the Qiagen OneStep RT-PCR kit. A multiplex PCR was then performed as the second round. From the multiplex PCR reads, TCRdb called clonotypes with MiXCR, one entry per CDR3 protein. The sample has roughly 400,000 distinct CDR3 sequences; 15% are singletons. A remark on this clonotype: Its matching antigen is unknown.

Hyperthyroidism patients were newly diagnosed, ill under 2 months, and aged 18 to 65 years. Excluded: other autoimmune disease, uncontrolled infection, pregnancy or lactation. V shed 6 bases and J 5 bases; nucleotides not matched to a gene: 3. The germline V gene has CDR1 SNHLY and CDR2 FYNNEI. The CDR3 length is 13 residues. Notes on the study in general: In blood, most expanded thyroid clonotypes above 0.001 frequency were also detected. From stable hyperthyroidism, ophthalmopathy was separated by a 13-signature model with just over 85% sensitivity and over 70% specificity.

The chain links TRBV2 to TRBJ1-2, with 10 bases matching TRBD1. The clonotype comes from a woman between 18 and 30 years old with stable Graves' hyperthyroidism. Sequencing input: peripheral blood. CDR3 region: CASSGQGEYGYTF. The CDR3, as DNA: TGTGCCAGCAGCGGACAGGGGGAATATGGCTACACCTTC.